Listed here are 31 T cell receptor beta chains from one sample, sequenced in a study of blood T cells in healthy people across ages. A second PCR, run for about 7 to 11 cycles, used a sample-barcoded 5' primer plus a J-beta primer mix. MiXCR, run by TCRdb on the 5' RACE reads, gives a single entry per CDR3 protein. Here the sample spans 780,000 or so distinct CDR3 sequences, around 25% being singletons. This sample also appeared in a second study, on T cells of mothers and their children.

The material sequenced was blood. These receptor sequences come from a boy aged 5-17 years in good health.

CDR3 sequence: CSAIRAAYNNEQFF. The CDR3 DNA reads as TGCAGCGCCATACGAGCGGCCTACAACAATGAGCAGTTCTTC. The chain is built from TRBV29-1 and TRBJ2-1, with D possibly being TRBD2 (5 bases). Trimming removed 7 bases at V and 5 bases at J, with 18 bases between. The CDR3 contains 14 residues. Germline loops: CDR1 SQVTM, CDR2 ANQGSEA.

V and J are TRBV4-3 and TRBJ1-2; D is perhaps TRBD1 (6 bases). Trimming took 0 bases from V and 0 from J, leaving 23 bases between them. Per germline, CDR1 LGHNA and CDR2 YSLEER. The CDR3 consists of 20 residues. CDR3 coding DNA: TGCGCCAGCAGCCAAGATTCACCTTCACCTAACAGGGCACCTAACTATGGCTACACCTTC. It specifies CASSQDSPSPNRAPNYGYTF.

The V call is TRBV6-5, the J call TRBJ2-7, with 11 bases fitting TRBD2. With V trimmed by 6 bases and J by 4 bases, 8 bases remained unmatched. There are 15 residues in the CDR3. CDR1 and CDR2 from the germline V gene are MNHEY and SVGAGI. The CDR3 DNA is TGTGCCAGCAGGCAAGGACTAGCGGGCGTTTACGAGCAGTACTTC. Its translation: CASRQGLAGVYEQYF.

In this sample, this clonotype turned up a few times. This chain uses TRBV15 with TRBJ2-1; D call uncertain. The CDR3 has 14 residues. Trimming left V 1 base short and J 7 bases short, with 11 bases between. CDR1 LNHNV and CDR2 YYDKDF come from the germline V gene (reference sequence). The CDR3 nucleotides read TGTGCCACCAGCAGAGCCAGGACGGCGAATGAGCAGTTCTTC. It encodes CATSRARTANEQFF.

The DNA for the CDR3 is TGCGCCAGCAGCTCGGGGGGACTAGCGGGAGCCTACGAGCAGTACTTC. Protein sequence: CASSSGGLAGAYEQYF. This chain links TRBV5-1 with TRBJ2-7; 14 nucleotides align to TRBD2. This CDR3 has 16 amino acids. The ends lost 3 bases at V and 2 bases at J; junction bases unmatched: 4. The germline CDR1 and CDR2 sequences are SGHRS and YFSETQ.

J is TRBJ2-5 and V is TRBV20-1; TRBD2 is a possible D gene (6 bases). The CDR3 spans 13 residues. Germline V gene lookup returns CDR1 DFQATT and CDR2 SNEGSKA (reference sequence). Here the CDR3 reads CRAGLADQETQYF. CDR3 bases: TGCAGAGCAGGGTTAGCGGACCAAGAGACCCAGTACTTC.

This clonotype was counted a few times. This chain uses TRBV20-1 with TRBJ2-1, with D perhaps given as TRBD1 or TRBD2 (6 bases each). CDR1 is DFQATT and CDR2 is SNEGSKA in the germline V gene (reference sequence). Trimming took 0 bases from V and 5 from J, leaving 20 bases between them. The CDR3 consists of 17 residues. CDR3 amino acids: CSAREAGGPTYNNEQFF. The CDR3 bases are TGCAGTGCTAGAGAGGCCGGGGGCCCAACCTATAACAATGAGCAGTTCTTC.

This clonotype was counted only a few times. The rearrangement links TRBV28 to TRBJ2-1; D unclear. This CDR3 has 15 amino acids. Germline V gene sequence: CDR1 MDHEN, CDR2 SYDVKM. Trimming cost V 1 base and J 8 bases, with 15 bases left between them. The CDR3 sequence: CASSLFGLPFDEQFF. The CDR3 DNA reads as TGTGCCAGCAGTTTATTCGGCCTCCCTTTCGATGAGCAGTTCTTC.

This clonotype was seen once. The chain has TRBV4-1 and TRBJ2-1; the match to TRBD1 covers 8 bases. CDR1 and CDR2 (germline): MGHRA, YSYEKL. J lost 8 bases, V lost 0 bases, and 6 bases had no gene match. The CDR3 is made up of 15 amino acids. For the CDR3, the DNA is TGCGCCAGCAGCCAAGATCAGGGGGCGCAGGATGAGCAGTTCTTC. It codes for CASSQDQGAQDEQFF.

In this sample, this clonotype turned up a few times. The J gene is TRBJ2-1, the V gene TRBV12-3 or TRBV12-4; perhaps TRBD2 as D (6 bases). Trimming left V 6 bases short and J 3 bases short, with 12 bases between. This CDR3 region has 14 residues. CDR3: CASRETGGYNEQFF. The CDR3 coding sequence is TGTGCCAGCAGAGAAACCGGGGGCTACAATGAGCAGTTCTTC.

The chain combines TRBV12-3 or TRBV12-4 with TRBJ1-3, with D perhaps TRBD1 (6 bases). This CDR3 contains 16 residues. V was shortened by 3 bases and J by 0 bases, with 12 bases between the two germline ends. CDR3: CASSFGDKSSGNTIYF. The CDR3 DNA reads as TGTGCCAGCAGTTTCGGGGACAAGAGCTCTGGAAACACCATATATTTT.

The chain joins TRBV11-2 to TRBJ2-2, with D maybe TRBD2 (5 bases). The germline V gene has CDR1 SGHAT and CDR2 FQNNGV. The CDR3 contains 15 residues. Trimming shortened V by 6 bases and J by 5 bases, and 16 bases separated the two germline ends. CDR3 amino acids: CASRITGISTGELFF. The DNA for the CDR3 is TGTGCCAGCAGGATAACCGGGATCTCTACCGGGGAGCTGTTTTTT.

The chain employs TRBV27 and TRBJ2-5; D is unresolved. The CDR3 runs 14 residues. CDR1 is MNHEY, CDR2 SMNVEV, per germline (reference sequence). The V and J ends lost 6 bases and 0 bases respectively, with 11 bases between them. CDR3 nucleotides: TGTGCCAGCAGCGACACGGCCGACCAAGAGACCCAGTACTTC. This sequence encodes CASSDTADQETQYF.

The genes are TRBV20-1 and TRBJ2-2; D is possibly TRBD1 or TRBD2 (5 bases each). Per germline, CDR1 DFQATT and CDR2 SNEGSKA (reference sequence). V was pared by 4 bases and J by 3 bases, with 21 bases between. The CDR3 contains 17 residues. The CDR3 region has the DNA TGCAGTGCTAAGGGGTCCGGTGGGGGTGGGTACACCGGGGAGCTGTTTTTT. Its translation is CSAKGSGGGGYTGELFF.

This clonotype came up a few times. One end of the junction fails to match germline, which may point to a read error. The J gene is TRBJ2-7, the V gene TRBV29-1; 7 bases match TRBD1. CDR3 length: 14 amino acids. Germline V gene data show CDR1 as SQVTM and CDR2 as ANQGSEA. The CDR3 DNA is TGCAGCGTTGGTAAGACAGGGTCCGCCTACGGGCAGTACTTC. Translating it yields CSVGKTGSAYGQYF.

The table lists this clonotype with a few counts. This chain connects TRBV14 to TRBJ2-1, with 9 bases that match TRBD1. This CDR3 has 16 amino acids. J gave up 0 bases and V 2 bases, and 2 bases lay outside the gene matches. Germline V gene data show CDR1 as SGHDN and CDR2 as FVKESK. The CDR3 nucleotides read TGTGCCAGCAGCCAAACAGGGGGCAGCTCCTACAATGAGCAGTTCTTC. Translating it yields CASSQTGGSSYNEQFF.

The V and J genes are TRBV19 and TRBJ1-1, with 11 bases aligning to TRBD1. This CDR3 comprises 14 residues. The junction had 12 bases not matched to a gene; V was cut back by 8 bases and J by 10 bases. In germline, CDR1 is LNHDA, CDR2 SQIVND (reference sequence). CDR3: CASRRTGGVLGAFF. DNA for the CDR3: TGTGCCAGTCGGAGGACAGGGGGCGTTCTAGGAGCTTTCTTT.

This clonotype was seen at least ten times. The chain combines TRBV7-9 with TRBJ1-4; TRBD1 might be the D (5 bases). V dropped 2 bases and J dropped 7 bases, with 5 bases sitting between them. The germline CDR1 and CDR2 sequences are SEHNR and FQNEAQ (reference sequence). The CDR3 has 12 residues. The CDR3 DNA reads TGTGCCAGCAGCTTACAGGGTGAAAAACTGTTTTTT. Its protein product is CASSLQGEKLFF.

This clonotype has only one observation. The chain couples TRBV28 to TRBJ2-3; D is unclear. The CDR3 has 16 residues. CDR1 MDHEN and CDR2 SYDVKM come from the germline V gene. V dropped 6 bases and J dropped 1 base, with 17 bases sitting between them. CDR3 nucleotide sequence: TGTGCCAGCAGGATAGAGAAAGGCATCGGCACAGATACGCAGTATTTT. Amino acids: CASRIEKGIGTDTQYF.

This clonotype was detected a few times. The chain combines TRBV6-6 with TRBJ1-6; the match to TRBD1 covers 7 bases. CDR1 MNHNY and CDR2 SVGAGI come from the germline V gene (reference sequence). J gave up 6 bases and V 7 bases, and 3 bases lay outside the gene matches. The CDR3 has 13 residues. CDR3 amino acids: CASNRDSNSPLHF. The CDR3 region has the DNA TGTGCCAGCAACCGGGACAGTAATTCACCCCTCCACTTT.

Only a few counts were recorded for this clonotype. The J gene is TRBJ1-1, the V gene TRBV30; 8 nucleotides agree with TRBD1. This CDR3 is built from 17 residues. CDR1 and CDR2 (germline): GTSNPN, SVGIG (reference sequence). Trimming cost V 4 bases and J 0 bases; bases outside gene matches: 13. The CDR3 region is CAWNPGTGIFMNTEAFF. CDR3 coding DNA: TGTGCCTGGAACCCCGGGACAGGCATTTTCATGAACACTGAAGCTTTCTTT.

V gene TRBV7-9 combines with J gene TRBJ2-7; tentatively, D is TRBD2 (5 bases). The CDR3 totals 15 residues. Germline CDR1 and CDR2: SEHNR and FQNEAQ (reference sequence). V dropped 1 base and J dropped 1 base, with 11 bases sitting between them. The CDR3 DNA is TGTGCCAGCAGCTTAGAACCGACGGGATCCTACGAGCAGTACTTC. It translates to CASSLEPTGSYEQYF.

J is TRBJ1-4 and V is TRBV6-1, with D maybe TRBD1 (6 bases). Trimming shortened V by 6 bases and J by 7 bases, and 21 bases separated the two germline ends. This CDR3 spans 16 amino acids. CDR1 and CDR2 (germline): MNHNS, SASEGT. CDR3 DNA sequence: TGTGCCAGCAGCCCCAGGGGTGGCAGCGCTTTTGAAAAACTGTTTTTT. Its protein is CASSPRGGSAFEKLFF.

This clonotype was seen more than once but under ten times. The DNA of the CDR3 is TGTGCCAGCAGTGGCGGGATGGAAGAGACCCAGTACTTC. It codes for CASSGGMEETQYF. V usage is TRBV2 and J usage is TRBJ2-5; possibly TRBD2 for D (6 bases). Germline CDR1 is SNHLY and CDR2 is FYNNEI. With 4 bases removed from V and 3 bases from J, the gap between germline ends came to 9 bases. The CDR3 is made up of 13 amino acids.

Only a few counts were recorded for this clonotype. The rearrangement joins TRBV7-9 to TRBJ1-2, with D hard to call. Trimming took 5 bases from V and 0 from J, leaving 16 bases between them. The CDR3 consists of 16 residues. Germline assignment: CDR1 SEHNR and CDR2 FQNEAQ (reference sequence). The CDR3 spells CASSPLYRTANYGYTF. DNA for the CDR3: TGTGCCAGCAGCCCCCTATACAGAACTGCTAACTATGGCTACACCTTC.

The genes are TRBV12-3 or TRBV12-4 and TRBJ1-1; TRBD1 is a possible D gene (5 bases). Between the trimmed V and J ends, which lost 10 bases and 3 bases, there was a span of 21 bases. CDR3 length: 15 residues. The chain's CDR3 is CATNGGGGDDTEAFF. The DNA for the CDR3 is TGTGCCACCAATGGGGGGGGAGGGGACGACACTGAAGCTTTCTTT.

This sequence joins TRBV29-1 and TRBJ2-5; TRBD1 matches 8 bases. J gave up 5 bases and V 4 bases, and 6 bases lay outside the gene matches. The CDR3 consists of 13 residues. The germline gives CDR1 SQVTM, CDR2 ANQGSEA. The CDR3 region is CSVGRQGSETQYF. Written as DNA, the CDR3 is TGCAGCGTTGGGCGACAGGGGTCCGAGACCCAGTACTTC.

The chain has TRBV7-9 and TRBJ2-3, with D unclear. CDR1 and CDR2 from the germline V gene are SEHNR and FQNEAQ (reference sequence). The CDR3 spans 12 residues. V was shortened by 1 base and J by 6 bases, with 5 bases between the two germline ends. The chain's CDR3 is CASSLVQDTQYF. The CDR3, as DNA: TGTGCCAGCAGCTTAGTCCAGGATACGCAGTATTTT.

This clonotype occurred a few times. The rearrangement uses TRBV29-1 and TRBJ2-5; 7 bases are a match to TRBD1. Looked up from germline, CDR1 is SQVTM and CDR2 is ANQGSEA. Unmatched junction bases numbered 9, after V lost 4 bases and J lost 4 bases. The CDR3 extends over 14 amino acids. In DNA form, the CDR3 reads TGCAGCGTTGTCGAACAGGGGTTGGGAGAGACCCAGTACTTC. Translated: CSVVEQGLGETQYF.

This clonotype showed up just a few times. The chain links TRBV6-2 or TRBV6-3 to TRBJ2-1; 12 nucleotides line up with TRBD2. Germline V lookup: CDR1 MNHEY, CDR2 SVGEGT. J gave up 7 bases and V 6 bases, and 10 bases lay outside the gene matches. CDR3 length equals 16 residues. This CDR3 reads CASSNPSGGARNEQFF. The CDR3 DNA reads as TGTGCCAGCAGCAACCCTAGCGGGGGGGCTCGAAATGAGCAGTTCTTC.

The sample holds a few counts of this clonotype. The J gene is TRBJ1-1, the V gene TRBV7-6; 10 nucleotides line up with TRBD1. With 5 bases clipped from V and 0 bases from J, the junction kept 18 bases outside the gene matches. The CDR3 has 20 residues. Germline V CDR1 and CDR2: SGHVS, FNYEAQ. The CDR3 here is CASSQRPYLTGQGLNTEAFF. CDR3 DNA: TGTGCCAGCAGCCAGAGGCCGTATTTAACGGGACAGGGGCTGAACACTGAAGCTTTCTTT. Combining the CDR3 with reference TRBV7-6 and TRBJ1-1 gives the whole variable domain GAGVSQSPRYKVTKRGQDVALRCDPISGHVSLYWYRQALGQGPEFLTYFNYEAQQDKSGLPNDRFSAERPEGSISTLTIQRTEQRDSAMYRCASSQRPYLTGQGLNTEAFFGQGTRLTVV.